What follows are 13 T cell receptor beta chains derived from one specimen sequenced in a study of beta chain features in type 1 diabetes. The sequenced template was cDNA made from the entire isolated RNA. Clones were read by immunoSEQ multiplex PCR, and TCRdb kept only the in-frame ones, dropping some. The sample contains roughly 500,000 clones, about an eighth of which appear only once. The sample taken for sequencing was naive CD4+ T cells from blood. The origin of the receptors is a woman aged 18-29 years in good health.

The gene calls are TRBV7-9 and TRBJ1-2, with D unresolved. V dropped 3 bases and J dropped 0 bases, with 8 bases sitting between them. In germline, CDR1 is SEHNR, CDR2 FQNEAQ (reference sequence). The CDR3 consists of 14 residues. The CDR3 coding sequence is TGTGCCAGCAGCTTGTCCGGAGCTAACTATGGCTACACCTTC. Translating it yields CASSLSGANYGYTF.

The chain uses TRBV11-3 and TRBJ2-1, with D possibly called TRBD1 or TRBD2 (5 bases each). V was trimmed by 2 bases and J by 3 bases, leaving 11 bases between them. Germline CDR1 and CDR2: SGHNT and YENEEA. The CDR3 is 15 amino acids. The CDR3 nucleotides read TGTGCCAGCAGCTTACGAGGGACCAACTACAATGAGCAGTTCTTC. Encoded protein: CASSLRGTNYNEQFF.

There are a few counts of this clone. The same CDR3 also results from other DNA sequences found in this sample. The gene calls are TRBV7-2 and TRBJ2-5; no reliable D call. The CDR3 is 13 residues long. Germline CDR1 is SGHTA and CDR2 is FQGNSA. The ends were cut back, 1 base at V and 4 bases at J, with 7 bases in the middle. The CDR3 DNA is TGTGCCAGCAGCTTAGGGAGAGGAGAGACCCAGTACTTC. Protein product: CASSLGRGETQYF.

The V gene is TRBV4-3, the J gene TRBJ2-1; D is undetermined. The CDR3 consists of 16 residues. CDR1 and CDR2 (germline): LGHNA, YSLEER. V dropped 1 base and J dropped 5 bases, with 15 bases sitting between them. This CDR3 reads CASSQARSYDNNEQFF. The CDR3 nucleotides read TGCGCCAGCAGCCAAGCGCGGAGTTACGATAACAATGAGCAGTTCTTC.

A few counts support this clone. This chain links TRBV15 with TRBJ2-7, with 7 bases identical to TRBD2. V lost 5 bases, J lost 5 bases, and 18 bases stayed unmatched. The CDR3 is made up of 17 amino acids. Looked up from germline, CDR1 is LNHNV and CDR2 is YYDKDF (reference sequence). The CDR3 region is CATSYRLRAGESNEQYF. In nucleotides, the CDR3 is TGTGCCACCAGCTATCGTCTTAGGGCGGGAGAGAGCAACGAGCAGTACTTC. The full variable domain, its missing parts supplied by reference TRBV15 and TRBJ2-7, is DAMVIQNPRYQVTQFGKPVTLSCSQTLNHNVMYWYQQKSSQAPKLLFHYYDKDFNNEADTPDNFQSRRPNTSFCFLDIRSPGLGDTAMYLCATSYRLRAGESNEQYFGPGTRLTVT.

The chain combines TRBV27 with TRBJ2-1, with 8 nucleotides matching TRBD1. The CDR3 length is 16 residues. The ends lost 6 bases at V and 4 bases at J; junction bases unmatched: 11. Germline assignment: CDR1 MNHEY and CDR2 SMNVEV (reference sequence). As DNA, the CDR3 is TGTGCCAGCAGACTGCCCCGGGACAGGATTTACAATGAGCAGTTCTTC. Encoded protein: CASRLPRDRIYNEQFF.

This clone was seen only a few times. This chain links TRBV29-1 with TRBJ2-3; 7 nucleotides agree with TRBD2. J lost 2 bases, V lost 8 bases, and 7 bases had no gene match. CDR1 SQVTM and CDR2 ANQGSEA come from the germline V gene. The CDR3 runs to 13 residues. CDR3 DNA: TGCAGCTCTGGGACTACAATCACAGATACGCAGTATTTT. Protein: CSSGTTITDTQYF.

This clone was counted only a few times. The chain combines TRBV11-3 with TRBJ2-3; tentatively, D is TRBD2 (6 bases). The CDR3 is 15 amino acids. Per germline, CDR1 SGHNT and CDR2 YENEEA. Trimming shortened V by 5 bases and J by 4 bases, and 16 bases separated the two germline ends. CDR3: CASSIRDSLADTQYF. As DNA, the CDR3 is TGTGCCAGCAGCATCCGGGACTCCCTGGCAGATACGCAGTATTTT.

This clone has only a few counts. The rearrangement uses TRBV9 and TRBJ2-5; perhaps D is TRBD1 or TRBD2 (6 bases each). Germline values: CDR1 SGDLS, CDR2 YYNGEE. V was cut by 0 bases and J by 0 bases, with 15 bases left in between. This CDR3 has 17 amino acids. The CDR3 spells CASSVEGGGWYQETQYF. The CDR3 bases are TGTGCCAGCAGCGTAGAGGGGGGCGGATGGTACCAAGAGACCCAGTACTTC.

This clone has a handful of counts. This CDR3 is CASSVRLAGTLGEQYV. CDR3 sequence (DNA): TGTGCCAGCAGTGTCCGACTAGCGGGAACCCTTGGAGAGCAGTACGTC. This rearrangement joins TRBV6-1 to TRBJ2-7; 11 bases align to TRBD2. The CDR3 is 16 residues long. Trimming at V came to 4 bases and at J to 7 bases, leaving 12 bases not matched to a gene. Germline-derived CDR1 and CDR2 are MNHNS and SASEGT.

The rearrangement links TRBV7-7 to TRBJ2-1, with 7 bases lining up with TRBD2. Germline V CDR1 and CDR2: SSHAT, FNYEAQ (reference sequence). The CDR3 length is 13 residues. The trim removed 2 bases at V and 12 bases at J, leaving 7 bases unmatched. CDR3 sequence: CASSLLGGALQFF. CDR3 bases: TGTGCCAGCAGCTTATTGGGAGGGGCTTTGCAGTTCTTC.

In this sample, this clone turned up a few times. In nucleotides, the CDR3 is TGCAGCGCCCGGGGGCCAGCGGGAGTGAACACCGGGGAGCTGTTTTTT. Residues: CSARGPAGVNTGELFF. The V gene is TRBV29-1, the J gene TRBJ2-2, with 8 nucleotides matching TRBD2. CDR3 length: 16 residues. V lost 7 bases, J lost 1 base, and 11 bases stayed unmatched. CDR1 SQVTM and CDR2 ANQGSEA come from the germline V gene.

This clone was counted between two and nine times. This chain joins TRBV6-6 and TRBJ2-1; D is possibly TRBD1 (5 bases). The CDR3 is 12 residues long. The germline V and J ends were trimmed by 5 bases and 9 bases, with 11 bases remaining between them. Germline V gene sequence: CDR1 MNHNY, CDR2 SVGAGI (reference sequence). CDR3 protein: CASSPQGGEQFF. The DNA of the CDR3 is TGTGCCAGCAGTCCCCAGGGCGGTGAGCAGTTCTTC.